The next 21 T cell receptor beta chains were all read from a single sample in a study of cytomegalovirus exposure and HLA in healthy donors. PCR was performed using 60 Vbeta and 13 Jbeta primers. Assay: immunoSEQ multiplex PCR; the TCRdb copy retains only in-frame clones and omits some. The sample has some 120,000 clones, around 72% seen once. Input material: PBMCs. These TCRs come from a woman aged 45 to 65 in good health and CMV-seropositive.

This clone came up once. The rearrangement links TRBV9 to TRBJ2-7; no clear D gene. Germline assignment: CDR1 SGDLS and CDR2 YYNGEE. This CDR3 region has 17 residues. The V and J ends lost 1 base and 0 bases respectively, with 17 bases between them. The CDR3 loop is CASSVFFFREYSYEQYF. The DNA for the CDR3 is TGTGCCAGCAGCGTATTCTTTTTTAGAGAGTACTCCTACGAGCAGTACTTC.

This clone showed up many times. The J gene is TRBJ1-1, the V gene TRBV19; D is ambiguous. This CDR3 comprises 16 residues. Per germline, CDR1 LNHDA and CDR2 SQIVND (reference sequence). Between the trimmed V and J ends, which lost 1 base and 3 bases, there was a span of 15 bases. CDR3 sequence: CASSIGGRVRDTEAFF. Written as DNA, the CDR3 is TGTGCCAGTAGTATAGGTGGTCGGGTACGGGACACTGAAGCTTTCTTT.

This sequence joins TRBV30 and TRBJ1-2; tentatively, D is TRBD1 (6 bases). The CDR3 has 16 amino acids. With 0 bases removed from V and 4 bases from J, the gap between germline ends came to 18 bases. The germline V gene encodes CDR1 GTSNPN and CDR2 SVGIG (reference sequence). In DNA form, the CDR3 reads TGTGCCTGGAGTGTACTAGGTACAGGGAGCTTCTATGGCTACACCTTC. This sequence encodes CAWSVLGTGSFYGYTF. The full variable domain, with the rest looked up from reference TRBV30 and TRBJ1-2, is SQTIHQWPATLVQPVGSPLSLECTVEGTSNPNLYWYRQAAGRGLQLLFYSVGIGQISSEVPQNLSASRPQDRQFILSSKKLLLSDSGFYLCAWSVLGTGSFYGYTFGSGTRLTVV.

This chain joins TRBV7-2 and TRBJ2-6; a possible D gene is TRBD2 (5 bases). Trimming stripped 4 bases from V and 0 bases from J, with 10 bases between. Germline V lookup: CDR1 SGHTA, CDR2 FQGNSA. The CDR3 has 16 residues. CDR3 amino acids: CASSSKRLSGANVLTF. The CDR3 nucleotides are TGTGCCAGCAGCTCCAAGCGGCTCTCTGGGGCCAACGTCCTGACTTTC.

The V and J genes are TRBV13 and TRBJ2-2; tentative D call: TRBD2 (6 bases). V shed 5 bases and J shed 4 bases, with 14 bases lying between them. The CDR3 has 15 residues. Germline values: CDR1 PRHDT, CDR2 FYEKMQ (reference sequence). The CDR3, as DNA: TGTGCCAGCAGCCCTCGCGGGACTCTCACCGGGGAGCTGTTTTTT. Its protein is CASSPRGTLTGELFF.

The chain uses TRBV6-6 and TRBJ2-1; TRBD1 might be the D (6 bases). Trimming stripped 6 bases from V and 5 bases from J, with 20 bases between. The germline V gene has CDR1 MNHNY and CDR2 SVGAGI (reference sequence). This CDR3 contains 16 residues. The CDR3 sequence is CASSRRRGQGNNEQFF. CDR3 nucleotide sequence: TGTGCCAGCAGCCGCCGCCGTGGTCAGGGGAACAATGAGCAGTTCTTC.

V gene TRBV5-4 combines with J gene TRBJ2-5, with D possibly matching TRBD1 (6 bases). The germline gives CDR1 SGHNT, CDR2 YYREEE (reference sequence). The CDR3 extends over 15 amino acids. V was pared by 0 bases and J by 1 base, with 10 bases between. The CDR3, as DNA: TGTGCCAGCAGCTTGGCCGGGACAATCCAAGAGACCCAGTACTTC. It encodes CASSLAGTIQETQYF.

The chain has TRBV7-3 and TRBJ2-6; D unresolved. V shed 5 bases and J shed 5 bases, with 7 bases lying between them. Per the germline V gene, CDR1 is SGHTA and CDR2 is FQGTGA. The CDR3 runs 13 residues. CDR3 sequence (DNA): TGTGCCAGCAGCCCAGACAGGGCCAACGTCCTGACTTTC. Translated: CASSPDRANVLTF.

This clone came up once. This rearrangement joins TRBV5-1 to TRBJ2-7; 9 bases are a match to TRBD1. There are 17 residues in the CDR3. The germline CDR1 and CDR2 sequences are SGHRS and YFSETQ. V lost 5 bases and J lost 7; bases outside the gene matches: 19. The chain's CDR3 is CASSWGQGTPTLGEQYF. As DNA, the CDR3 is TGCGCCAGCAGTTGGGGACAGGGAACCCCTACTCTGGGTGAGCAGTACTTC.

The rearrangement uses TRBV7-2 and TRBJ1-1, with 8 nucleotides matching TRBD1. The CDR3 covers 19 residues. V shed 4 bases, J shed 1 base, and the junction held 17 bases outside the gene matches. The germline V gene encodes CDR1 SGHTA and CDR2 FQGNSA. The CDR3 bases are TGTGCCAGCAGCTCGCTTTTCTCGTGGGGAGACAGGGGGAACACTGAAGCTTTCTTT. Translating it yields CASSSLFSWGDRGNTEAFF.

The chain combines TRBV6-1 with TRBJ2-3, with D perhaps matching TRBD2 (6 bases). CDR1 MNHNS and CDR2 SASEGT come from the germline V gene. This CDR3 is 14 amino acids long. Trimming removed 7 bases at V and 5 bases at J, with 16 bases between. The CDR3 loop reads CASKLGGPGDTQYF. The CDR3 DNA follows: TGTGCCAGCAAATTAGGAGGGCCCGGAGATACGCAGTATTTT.

The chain is built from TRBV27 and TRBJ1-1; 8 bases line up with TRBD1. CDR3 length: 16 residues. CDR1 MNHEY and CDR2 SMNVEV come from the germline V gene (reference sequence). Trimming cost V 5 bases and J 3 bases; bases outside gene matches: 11. The CDR3 DNA reads as TGTGCCAGCAGTCCCGGACAGGGAAGGGGGTACACTGAAGCTTTCTTT. Its protein is CASSPGQGRGYTEAFF.

The J gene is TRBJ2-3, the V gene TRBV15; the match to TRBD1 covers 7 bases. This CDR3 contains 16 residues. Trimming took 3 bases from V and 1 from J; bases not matched to a gene: 7. Germline assignment: CDR1 LNHNV and CDR2 YYDKDF (reference sequence). The CDR3 loop reads CATSRGTGTGTDTQYF. DNA of the CDR3: TGTGCCACCAGCAGGGGCACCGGGACAGGCACAGATACGCAGTATTTT.

This chain links TRBV18 with TRBJ2-2; possible D gene TRBD2, 6 bases. Trimming pared 3 bases from V and 3 bases from J, leaving 14 bases between. The CDR3 sequence is 16 residues long. Germline CDR1 KGHSH, CDR2 LQKENI. The CDR3 DNA is TGTGCCAGCTCACCGAGGGCGGGATTTGACACCGGGGAGCTGTTTTTT. It encodes CASSPRAGFDTGELFF.

The chain is built from TRBV30 and TRBJ1-1; D gene ambiguous. Trimming pared 2 bases from V and 5 bases from J, leaving 9 bases between. This CDR3 spans 12 amino acids. Per the germline V gene, CDR1 is GTSNPN and CDR2 is SVGIG (reference sequence). The CDR3 loop is CAWSLGGTEAFF. CDR3 nucleotides: TGTGCCTGGAGTCTGGGAGGGACTGAAGCTTTCTTT.

The chain couples TRBV4-1 to TRBJ2-7; D unresolved. V dropped 0 bases and J dropped 1 base, with 10 bases sitting between them. The CDR3 contains 15 residues. In germline, CDR1 is MGHRA, CDR2 YSYEKL. The CDR3 DNA reads TGCGCCAGCAGCCAAGATCTTTGGCAGTCCTACGAGCAGTACTTC. It codes for CASSQDLWQSYEQYF.

The chain has TRBV7-8 and TRBJ1-2; TRBD1 aligns across 7 bases. Unmatched junction bases numbered 0, after V lost 0 bases and J lost 5 bases. CDR1 SGHVS and CDR2 FQNEAQ come from the germline V gene. This CDR3 region has 13 residues. CDR3 protein: CASSLATGYGYTF. The CDR3 DNA sequence: TGTGCCAGCAGCTTAGCGACAGGGTATGGCTACACCTTC.

This chain uses TRBV19 with TRBJ2-2; 11 nucleotides align to TRBD2. CDR3 length: 16 amino acids. Germline-derived CDR1 and CDR2 are LNHDA and SQIVND (reference sequence). Losses at the gene ends were 5 bases for V and 6 bases for J; bases not matched to a gene: 8. The CDR3 DNA is TGTGCCAGTAGTCACCACACTAGCGGGAGACCCGGGGAGCTGTTTTTT. Its translation is CASSHHTSGRPGELFF.

The rearrangement joins TRBV5-1 to TRBJ2-3; D might be TRBD2 (6 bases). This CDR3 comprises 15 residues. V lost 0 bases and J 3 bases, leaving 11 bases between the germline ends. Germline assignment: CDR1 SGHRS and CDR2 YFSETQ. The CDR3 nucleotides are TGCGCCAGCAGCTTGGGAGCGGGTGGGACAGATACGCAGTATTTT. Translation: CASSLGAGGTDTQYF.

V is TRBV13 and J is TRBJ2-5; 9 bases line up with TRBD1. V trimming: 4 bases; J trimming: 1 base; junction bases outside the gene matches: 4. The CDR3 has 15 residues. Germline V gives CDR1 PRHDT, CDR2 FYEKMQ (reference sequence). CDR3 in DNA: TGTGCCAGCAGCTCAAACAGGGGGCTCCAAGAGACCCAGTACTTC. Protein sequence: CASSSNRGLQETQYF.

This chain links TRBV27 with TRBJ1-2, with D possibly TRBD1 on 6 matching bases. The ends were cut back, 5 bases at V and 4 bases at J, with 14 bases in the middle. This CDR3 region has 14 residues. Germline V gene lookup returns CDR1 MNHEY and CDR2 SMNVEV (reference sequence). As DNA, the CDR3 is TGTGCCAGCAGTGGCGGGGGCGCGGGCTATGGCTACACCTTC. Residues: CASSGGGAGYGYTF.